A selection of T cell receptor beta chains follows, all from one sample in a study of shared clonotypes between healthy human individuals. Here immunoSEQ multiplex PCR was the method, and the copy in TCRdb shows in-frame clones only, minus some. The top ten hold less than 0.55% of the sample, which has approximately 1.4 million clones, 98% seen once. Sequenced input: naive CD4+ T cells sorted from blood. These receptors were obtained from a man aged 25-40 years in good health. CDR3s include the opening cysteine and the closing phenylalanine or tryptophan. Each record gives: D gene, J gene, clone size, V gene, CDR3 DNA, CDR3 protein. A D gene is named only where the DNA matches it firmly. Not all rows give a size; the values are once, few, many and, for expanded clones, a class.

d_call: .
j_call: TRBJ2-5
clone_size: .
v_call: TRBV18
cdr3_nt: TGTGCCAGCTCACCCTCCGGGGGTAGCGGCCAAGAGACCCAGTACTTC
cdr3_aa: CASSPSGGSGQETQYF

d_call: .
j_call: TRBJ2-5
clone_size: .
v_call: TRBV5-1
cdr3_nt: TGCGCCAGCAGCTTGGCCGGGACGGAAGGGGAGACCCAGTACTTC
cdr3_aa: CASSLAGTEGETQYF

d_call: .
j_call: TRBJ1-2
clone_size: once
v_call: TRBV4-3
cdr3_nt: TGCGCCAGCAGCCATCACGACAAGAACTATGGCTACACCTTC
cdr3_aa: CASSHHDKNYGYTF

d_call: .
j_call: TRBJ2-3
clone_size: .
v_call: TRBV7-2
cdr3_nt: TGTGCCAGCGGACAATACAATAGAGATACGCAGTATTTT
cdr3_aa: CASGQYNRDTQYF

d_call: TRBD1
j_call: TRBJ2-5
clone_size: .
v_call: TRBV5-8
cdr3_nt: TGTGCCAGCAGCCCAAAAGGGGGCAAGACCCAGTACTTC
cdr3_aa: CASSPKGGKTQYF

d_call: .
j_call: TRBJ1-1
clone_size: .
v_call: TRBV11-2
cdr3_nt: TGTGCCAGCAGAAACACTGAAGCTTTCTTT
cdr3_aa: CASRNTEAFF

d_call: .
j_call: TRBJ1-5
clone_size: .
v_call: TRBV7-9
cdr3_nt: TGTGCCAGCAGCTCTGACGGGGTGTTTAATCAGCCCCAGCATTTT
cdr3_aa: CASSSDGVFNQPQHF

d_call: TRBD2
j_call: TRBJ2-3
clone_size: .
v_call: TRBV7-6
cdr3_nt: TGTGCCAGCAGCCCGGTGGGGCTAGCGGGAGTTTGGCAAACAGATACGCAGTATTTT
cdr3_aa: CASSPVGLAGVWQTDTQYF

d_call: .
j_call: TRBJ2-5
clone_size: .
v_call: TRBV5-1
cdr3_nt: TGCGCCAGCAGCTTGGAACTGGAGACCCAGTACTTC
cdr3_aa: CASSLELETQYF

d_call: .
j_call: TRBJ2-3
clone_size: .
v_call: TRBV25-1
cdr3_nt: TGTGCCAGCAGTGAATTGAGGAGGGAAACAGATACGCAGTATTTT
cdr3_aa: CASSELRRETDTQYF

d_call: .
j_call: TRBJ2-7
clone_size: once
v_call: TRBV7-8
cdr3_nt: TGTGCCAGCAGCTTACGGGGTTGGGGGATGGACGAGCAGTACTTC
cdr3_aa: CASSLRGWGMDEQYF

d_call: TRBD2
j_call: TRBJ2-1
clone_size: .
v_call: TRBV6-5
cdr3_nt: TGTGCCAGCAGCCATAGCGGGAGGGACAATGAGCAGTTCTTC
cdr3_aa: CASSHSGRDNEQFF

d_call: .
j_call: TRBJ2-5
clone_size: .
v_call: TRBV4-1
cdr3_nt: TGCGCCAGCAGCCAACGGGGAGAGACCCAGTACTTC
cdr3_aa: CASSQRGETQYF

d_call: .
j_call: TRBJ2-7
clone_size: .
v_call: TRBV9
cdr3_nt: TGTGCCAGCAGCCCGGATATAGTGGGCGGACACTACGAGCAGTACTTC
cdr3_aa: CASSPDIVGGHYEQYF

d_call: TRBD1
j_call: TRBJ2-7
clone_size: once
v_call: TRBV18
cdr3_nt: TGTGCCAGCTCACCTAGGACAGGAGCCTACGAGCAGTACTTC
cdr3_aa: CASSPRTGAYEQYF

d_call: .
j_call: TRBJ1-4
clone_size: .
v_call: TRBV5-6
cdr3_nt: TGTGCCAGCAAATTGAGGGTCAGGGTTTGGGAAAAACTGTTTTTT
cdr3_aa: CASKLRVRVWEKLFF

d_call: .
j_call: TRBJ1-3
clone_size: .
v_call: TRBV9
cdr3_nt: TGTGCCAGCAGCGTACCTCACTTAGACCGATACTCTGGAAACACCATATATTTT
cdr3_aa: CASSVPHLDRYSGNTIYF

d_call: TRBD1
j_call: TRBJ1-5
clone_size: .
v_call: TRBV28
cdr3_nt: TGTGCCAGCAGTTTAGGCGGGACAGGGGGCAGTCAGCCCCAGCATTTT
cdr3_aa: CASSLGGTGGSQPQHF

d_call: TRBD2
j_call: TRBJ2-3
clone_size: once
v_call: TRBV27
cdr3_nt: TGTGCCAGCAGTCTCCGTCCGGGGACTAGCGGAAGCACAGATACGCAGTATTTT
cdr3_aa: CASSLRPGTSGSTDTQYF

d_call: TRBD2
j_call: TRBJ2-1
clone_size: .
v_call: TRBV7-9
cdr3_nt: TGTGCCATTGACCGACTAGCAACCTACAATGAGCAGTTCTTC
cdr3_aa: CAIDRLATYNEQFF

d_call: TRBD2
j_call: TRBJ2-1
clone_size: .
v_call: TRBV28
cdr3_nt: TGTGCCAGCAGTTTCCCTAGCGGGAGAAGGAATGAGCAGTTCTTC
cdr3_aa: CASSFPSGRRNEQFF

d_call: TRBD2
j_call: TRBJ2-3
clone_size: .
v_call: TRBV9
cdr3_nt: TGTGCCAGCAGCGTATCTAGCGGGAGGGGGTCGGCAACAGATACGCAGTATTTT
cdr3_aa: CASSVSSGRGSATDTQYF

d_call: .
j_call: TRBJ2-7
clone_size: .
v_call: TRBV5-1
cdr3_nt: TGCGCCAGCAGCGTGTTGGGGCTAGCCGACGAGCAGTACTTC
cdr3_aa: CASSVLGLADEQYF

d_call: TRBD2
j_call: TRBJ2-1
clone_size: .
v_call: TRBV9
cdr3_nt: TGTGCCAGCAGCGTGGGGACTAGCGGAAACTACAATGAGCAGTTCTTC
cdr3_aa: CASSVGTSGNYNEQFF

d_call: .
j_call: TRBJ2-3
clone_size: .
v_call: TRBV2
cdr3_nt: TGTGCCAGCAGTGCTATTAGCGGTAGCACAGATACGCAGTATTTT
cdr3_aa: CASSAISGSTDTQYF

d_call: .
j_call: TRBJ1-5
clone_size: .
v_call: TRBV28
cdr3_nt: TGTGCCAGCAGTTCTGGGACCGGGAGAAGCAATCAGCCCCAGCATTTT
cdr3_aa: CASSSGTGRSNQPQHF

d_call: TRBD1
j_call: TRBJ2-1
clone_size: once
v_call: TRBV29-1
cdr3_nt: TGCAGCGTTGAGCTCGGGACAGGGGGCGCGTACAATGAGCAGTTCTTC
cdr3_aa: CSVELGTGGAYNEQFF

d_call: .
j_call: TRBJ2-5
clone_size: .
v_call: TRBV6-1
cdr3_nt: TGTGCCAGCATGAATTTGGGGGCACGGCAGGAGACCCAGTACTTC
cdr3_aa: CASMNLGARQETQYF

d_call: .
j_call: TRBJ1-4
clone_size: .
v_call: TRBV2
cdr3_nt: TGTGCCAGCAGTTTCCGACGGACGTTAAATGAAAAACTGTTTTTT
cdr3_aa: CASSFRRTLNEKLFF

d_call: TRBD2
j_call: TRBJ2-2
clone_size: .
v_call: TRBV4-1
cdr3_nt: TGCGCCAGCAGCCAAGAATTCGTACTAGCGGGAGGCCAAAAGAACACCGGGGAGCTGTTTTTT
cdr3_aa: CASSQEFVLAGGQKNTGELFF

d_call: TRBD2
j_call: TRBJ2-7
clone_size: .
v_call: TRBV7-6
cdr3_nt: TGTGCCAGCAGCCAACTAGCGGGAGGGCCGGGAGAGCAGTACTTC
cdr3_aa: CASSQLAGGPGEQYF

d_call: .
j_call: TRBJ1-2
clone_size: .
v_call: TRBV15
cdr3_nt: TGTGCCACCAGCCGAGGGCAGGGCGCGATTCGAAATGGCTACACCTTC
cdr3_aa: CATSRGQGAIRNGYTF

d_call: .
j_call: TRBJ2-3
clone_size: .
v_call: TRBV5-1
cdr3_nt: TGCGCCAGCAGCGGGGGACTCTTTCCGACGGGTACGCAGTATTTT
cdr3_aa: CASSGGLFPTGTQYF

d_call: .
j_call: TRBJ2-5
clone_size: .
v_call: TRBV2
cdr3_nt: TGTGCCAGCAGTGTAGGGCAAGAGACCCAGTACTTC
cdr3_aa: CASSVGQETQYF

d_call: .
j_call: TRBJ2-7
clone_size: .
v_call: TRBV11-2
cdr3_nt: TGTGCCAGCAGCAACTACTACGAGCAGTACTTC
cdr3_aa: CASSNYYEQYF

d_call: .
j_call: TRBJ2-3
clone_size: .
v_call: TRBV28
cdr3_nt: TGTGCCTGCTGGGCGGGCGGGACTTCCACAGATACGCAGTATTTT
cdr3_aa: CACWAGGTSTDTQYF

d_call: .
j_call: TRBJ2-5
clone_size: .
v_call: TRBV19
cdr3_nt: TGTGCCAGTAGTATCGCCCAGGGCGCAGGAGAGACCCAGTACTTC
cdr3_aa: CASSIAQGAGETQYF

d_call: TRBD1
j_call: TRBJ2-7
clone_size: once
v_call: TRBV9
cdr3_nt: TGTGCCAGCAGCGTAGCTCCGACAGGGCAAACCTACGAGCAGTACTTC
cdr3_aa: CASSVAPTGQTYEQYF

d_call: .
j_call: TRBJ2-7
clone_size: .
v_call: TRBV27
cdr3_nt: TGTGCCAGCAGTTTATCCGGGACACGATACGAGCAGTACTTC
cdr3_aa: CASSLSGTRYEQYF

d_call: TRBD1
j_call: TRBJ1-1
clone_size: .
v_call: TRBV18
cdr3_nt: TGTGCCAGCTCACCCAAGGGGGCTGGGAACACTGAAGCTTTCTTT
cdr3_aa: CASSPKGAGNTEAFF

d_call: TRBD2
j_call: TRBJ2-2
clone_size: .
v_call: TRBV7-9
cdr3_nt: TGTGCCAGCAGCTTAGATCGACTAGCGGGAAACACCGGGGAGCTGTTTTTT
cdr3_aa: CASSLDRLAGNTGELFF

d_call: TRBD1
j_call: TRBJ2-3
clone_size: .
v_call: TRBV29-1
cdr3_nt: TGCAGCGCTCGGACAGGGGGCACAGATACGCAGTATTTT
cdr3_aa: CSARTGGTDTQYF

d_call: TRBD2
j_call: TRBJ2-1
clone_size: .
v_call: TRBV27
cdr3_nt: TGTGCCAGCAGTTTGGGGAGGGAGCGGGGGGTCGCGAATGAGCAGTTCTTC
cdr3_aa: CASSLGRERGVANEQFF

d_call: TRBD2
j_call: TRBJ2-1
clone_size: .
v_call: TRBV7-3
cdr3_nt: TGTGCCAGCAGCCTTGGACTAGCGGGAGCGGACAATGAGCAGTTCTTC
cdr3_aa: CASSLGLAGADNEQFF

d_call: .
j_call: TRBJ2-7
clone_size: .
v_call: TRBV15
cdr3_nt: TGTGCCACCAGCAGAATAATGGGGTACGAGCAGTACTTC
cdr3_aa: CATSRIMGYEQYF

d_call: TRBD1
j_call: TRBJ2-3
clone_size: .
v_call: TRBV7-3
cdr3_nt: TGTGCCAGCAGCTTCTCACAGGGGGCCACAGATACGCAGTATTTT
cdr3_aa: CASSFSQGATDTQYF

d_call: TRBD1
j_call: TRBJ2-7
clone_size: .
v_call: TRBV19
cdr3_nt: TGTGCCAGTAGTACCTATTTGGGACAGGATCCCTACGAGCAGTACTTC
cdr3_aa: CASSTYLGQDPYEQYF

d_call: .
j_call: TRBJ1-1
clone_size: .
v_call: TRBV15
cdr3_nt: TGTGCCACCAGCATTGGCGCGAACACTGAAGCTTTCTTT
cdr3_aa: CATSIGANTEAFF

d_call: .
j_call: TRBJ1-5
clone_size: .
v_call: TRBV29-1
cdr3_nt: TGCAGCGTTGGTATAGAAGGCAATCAGCCCCAGCATTTT
cdr3_aa: CSVGIEGNQPQHF

d_call: .
j_call: TRBJ2-7
clone_size: .
v_call: TRBV2
cdr3_nt: TGTGCCAGCGAGGGCTCGGGTCCGCAGTACTTC
cdr3_aa: CASEGSGPQYF

d_call: TRBD1
j_call: TRBJ2-1
clone_size: .
v_call: TRBV2
cdr3_nt: TGTGCCAGCAGTGAGAACAGGGGAAGCTACAATGAGCAGTTCTTC
cdr3_aa: CASSENRGSYNEQFF

d_call: .
j_call: TRBJ1-4
clone_size: .
v_call: TRBV6-6
cdr3_nt: TGTGCCAGCAGTCCCCGAGGGGGGAGGAGGAATGAAAAACTGTTTTTT
cdr3_aa: CASSPRGGRRNEKLFF

d_call: TRBD2
j_call: TRBJ2-7
clone_size: .
v_call: TRBV4-1
cdr3_nt: TGCGCCAGCAGCCAACCGACTAGCGGGAGATACGAGCAGTACTTC
cdr3_aa: CASSQPTSGRYEQYF

d_call: .
j_call: TRBJ1-2
clone_size: .
v_call: TRBV7-2
cdr3_nt: TGTGCCAGCAGCTTAGTTGTAGGGGACTATGGCTACACCTTC
cdr3_aa: CASSLVVGDYGYTF

d_call: TRBD1
j_call: TRBJ1-5
clone_size: .
v_call: TRBV7-2
cdr3_nt: TGTGCCAGCAGCTTAAGGGGGCCTGAGTCTCAGCCCCAGCATTTT
cdr3_aa: CASSLRGPESQPQHF

d_call: .
j_call: TRBJ2-6
clone_size: .
v_call: TRBV7-2
cdr3_nt: TGTGCCAGCAGCTCCAAAACCGGGTTCTCTGGGGCCAACGTCCTGACTTTC
cdr3_aa: CASSSKTGFSGANVLTF

d_call: TRBD1
j_call: TRBJ1-5
clone_size: .
v_call: TRBV30
cdr3_nt: TGTGCCTGGAGTGATTGGGACAGGTTACCCAATCAGCCCCAGCATTTT
cdr3_aa: CAWSDWDRLPNQPQHF

d_call: .
j_call: TRBJ2-1
clone_size: .
v_call: TRBV10-1
cdr3_nt: TGCGCCAGCAGTGATCAGATTTCCTACAATGAGCAGTTCTTC
cdr3_aa: CASSDQISYNEQFF